This record covers a single T cell receptor beta chain. Antigen specificity is unknown. This sample stems from a study of shared clonotypes between healthy human individuals. General study results and limits: Sorted-subset samples were not fully sequenced, rarefaction indicated. Sharing across four donors was highest in naive CD4 (around 5%) and lowest in memory CD8 (0.4%).

Using immunoSEQ multiplex PCR, the repertoire was profiled, and TCRdb retains in-frame clones only, with some absent. The table includes fewer than 2.5 million clones, 93% detected once. Material: naive CD4+ T cells from PBMCs. Subset in this sample: CD45RA+ positively selected. The sequence derives from a man between 18 and 35 years old in good health. Some clones in this sample may be carry-over from other donors' samples.

In DNA form, the CDR3 reads TGTGCCAGCAGCCATCCCTGGGGCACCGGGGAGCTGTTTTTT. This translates into CASSHPWGTGELFF. This chain links TRBV21-1 with TRBJ2-2. TRBV21-1 is a documented pseudogene. The length of the CDR3 is 14 residues.